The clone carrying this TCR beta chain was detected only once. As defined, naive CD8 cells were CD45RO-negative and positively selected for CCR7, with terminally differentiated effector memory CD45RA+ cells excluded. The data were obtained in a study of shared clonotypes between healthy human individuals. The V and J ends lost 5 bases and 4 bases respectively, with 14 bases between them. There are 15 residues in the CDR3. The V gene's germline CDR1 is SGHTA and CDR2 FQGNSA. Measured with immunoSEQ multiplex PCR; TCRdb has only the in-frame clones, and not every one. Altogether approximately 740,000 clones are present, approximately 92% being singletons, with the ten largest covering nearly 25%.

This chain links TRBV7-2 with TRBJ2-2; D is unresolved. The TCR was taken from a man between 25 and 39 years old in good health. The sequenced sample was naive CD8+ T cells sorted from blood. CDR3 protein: CASSPFPRVTGELFF. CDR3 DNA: TGTGCCAGCAGCCCATTTCCTCGTGTCACCGGGGAGCTGTTTTTT.